Listed below are T cell receptor beta chains from one sample, sequenced in a study of blood T cell repertoires in COVID-19. TCRdb keeps only in-frame clones here, not all; method: immunoSEQ multiplex PCR. Found here are 70,000 or so clones, 90% of them singletons; the top ten hold approximately 4.9%. The sequencing input was peripheral blood. These receptors were collected from a young woman with acute or convalescent COVID-19. CDR3s include the opening cysteine and the closing phenylalanine or tryptophan. The D gene is left open where the match is weak. Rows may omit the clone size; those that give it use once, few, many or a size class.

abundance,d_gene,v_gene,j_gene,CDR3aa
-,TRBD1,TRBV3-1/TRBV3-2,TRBJ2-1,CASSQDRVKQFF
few,-,TRBV7-2,TRBJ1-2,CASSLDQGRAYGYTF
-,-,TRBV4-1,TRBJ2-7,CASSGGYGQGTYEQYF
-,-,TRBV6-6,TRBJ1-3,CASSLGSGVSGNTIYF
-,TRBD2,TRBV6-5,TRBJ2-2,CASVTSGANTGELFF
-,-,TRBV9,TRBJ2-6,CASSGRQAGANVLTF
few,TRBD2,TRBV6-5,TRBJ2-3,CASAGGPTDTQYF
-,TRBD1,TRBV29-1,TRBJ2-3,CSVVNRGRTDTQYF
-,-,TRBV25-1,TRBJ1-2,CASSDSSGGYGYTF
-,-,TRBV7-9,TRBJ2-5,CASSATNGETQYF
once,TRBD2,TRBV14,TRBJ2-1,CASSQVRTSGHNEQFF
-,-,TRBV19,TRBJ1-5,CASSPQGYRNQPQHF
-,-,TRBV14,TRBJ1-1,CASSQDPVEYGGSWAFF
-,TRBD1,TRBV10-3,TRBJ1-3,CAISDRGPSGNTIYF
-,-,TRBV12-3/TRBV12-4,TRBJ2-7,CASSLEQGYEQYF
few,-,TRBV2,TRBJ1-2,CASRAGQGPGYTF
-,-,TRBV10-3,TRBJ2-1,CAIKGVLAENEQFF
-,TRBD1,TRBV6-6,TRBJ2-5,CASSRRFPATGIQETQYF
-,-,TRBV27,TRBJ1-4,CASSLWVLGEKLFF
-,-,TRBV19,TRBJ2-1,CASSISGQPYNEQFF
-,TRBD1,TRBV4-3,TRBJ1-6,CASSQSTGGLSPLHF
-,-,TRBV6-1,TRBJ1-1,CASSERGKNTEAFF
-,-,TRBV27,TRBJ2-3,CASTDVLDTQYF
-,TRBD2,TRBV11-3,TRBJ2-1,CASSSTSGSLNEQFF
-,-,TRBV10-2,TRBJ2-5,CASSLSTGPKREETQYF
-,-,TRBV7-5,TRBJ2-5,CVRSLGQGPLQETQYF
-,-,TRBV9,TRBJ2-7,CASSVEGDTHEQYF
-,-,TRBV6-4,TRBJ1-5,CASSEAAGANQPQHF
-,TRBD2,TRBV2,TRBJ2-5,CASSGIAGRETQYF
-,-,TRBV5-8,TRBJ2-7,CASSLQGSYEQYF
-,-,TRBV6-6,TRBJ1-1,CASSYSQNTEAFF
-,-,TRBV7-2,TRBJ2-7,CASSLAGAYEQYF
-,TRBD2,TRBV24-1,TRBJ2-2,CATSDGIAGDTGELFF
-,-,TRBV7-2,TRBJ2-7,CASSLESGMGEQYF
-,TRBD1,TRBV5-1,TRBJ2-3,CASSFRDRSTDTQYF
few,TRBD2,TRBV2,TRBJ2-2,CASSEMGGTGIGELFF
few,-,TRBV7-8,TRBJ1-3,CASSSQTEFSGNTIYF
-,-,TRBV7-9,TRBJ1-2,CASSLAGQASNYGYTF
-,-,TRBV2,TRBJ1-5,CASSEVVVTGDNQPQHF
-,TRBD1,TRBV19,TRBJ1-1,CASKVVAGGLNTEAFF
-,-,TRBV27,TRBJ1-5,CASSFRGNQPQHF
-,-,TRBV7-6,TRBJ2-3,CASSRTSEDTQYF
-,-,TRBV15,TRBJ1-5,CATSRDQGVQPQHF
-,TRBD2,TRBV4-1,TRBJ2-5,CASSPTTSGGAETQYF
-,TRBD2,TRBV5-6,TRBJ2-7,CASSLTSGRNEQYF
-,-,TRBV4-2,TRBJ1-5,CASSQGFGGDQPQHF
-,TRBD1,TRBV28,TRBJ2-3,CASSQGTGESTDTQYF
-,-,TRBV19,TRBJ1-2,CASSPRRGASKSNYGYTF
-,-,TRBV6-1,TRBJ1-5,CASSEGGHLLSPQHF
-,TRBD1,TRBV5-1,TRBJ2-2,CASSKFSGTGDLLTNTGELFF
-,TRBD1,TRBV19,TRBJ2-5,CASSPRSDRGHTETQYF
-,-,TRBV4-3,TRBJ2-5,CASSQGQGSETQYF
-,-,TRBV2,TRBJ1-1,CASSEAEGGLRAFF